The clone carrying this T cell receptor beta chain occurred many times. Its antigen is unidentified. Germline CDR1 is SGHRS and CDR2 is YFSETQ. The junction had 5 bases not matched to a gene; V was cut back by 2 bases and J by 7 bases. This CDR3 region has 15 residues. In TCRdb, the 5' RACE reads were re-called with MiXCR into one record per CDR3 protein. The table lists 150,000 to 200,000 distinct CDR3 sequences, about a sixth of them singletons. This sample is drawn from a study of CD8 T cells in ankylosing spondylitis. Regarding the study as a whole: Clones linked to disease were reported to show significant enrichment in matched ankylosing spondylitis synovial fluid. Disease-linked clones were CD8+ and relatively rare in peripheral blood.

This chain connects TRBV5-1 to TRBJ1-6; 8 bases line up with TRBD1. Sequenced material: blood, either unsorted or a sorted T cell fraction (not recorded which). The TCR comes from a male donor with ankylosing spondylitis or in good health (not recorded which). The CDR3 DNA reads as TGCGCCAGCAGCTTCGGCGGACAGGGAAATTCACCCCTCCACTTT. Amino acid sequence: CASSFGGQGNSPLHF. Based on the CDR3 plus reference TRBV5-1 and TRBJ1-6, the full variable domain is KAGVTQTPRYLIKTRGQQVTLSCSPISGHRSVSWYQQTPGQGLQFLFEYFSETQRNKGNFPGRFSGRQFSNSRSEMNVSTLELGDSALYLCASSFGGQGNSPLHFGNGTRLTVT.